These 29 T cell receptor beta chains were sequenced from one sample in a study of T cell responses to AZD1222 COVID-19 vaccine. Libraries were prepared by immunoSEQ multiplex PCR; TCRdb keeps only in-frame clonotypes and omits some of them. The table includes approximately 110,000 clones, roughly 88% detected once. The source material was peripheral blood, sampled on day 0 of AZD1222 vaccination. The source is an adult in good health.

The chain recombines TRBV19 with TRBJ1-3; D remains unclear. Between the trimmed V and J ends, which lost 4 bases and 0 bases, there was a span of 10 bases. The CDR3 covers 15 residues. The V gene's germline CDR1 is LNHDA and CDR2 SQIVND (reference sequence). The CDR3 sequence is CASSTSFASGNTIYF. CDR3 bases: TGTGCCAGTAGTACCAGCTTCGCCTCTGGAAACACCATATATTTT.

The CDR3 is CASSPPGYATISGNTIYF. The CDR3, as DNA: TGTGCCAGCTCACCACCTGGTTATGCGACCATCTCTGGAAACACCATATATTTT. The rearrangement joins TRBV18 to TRBJ1-3; no clear D. The V gene lost 0 bases and the J gene lost 0 bases, with 15 bases spanning the gap. This CDR3 has 18 residues. The germline V gene encodes CDR1 KGHSH and CDR2 LQKENI. Drawing the rest from reference TRBV18 and TRBJ1-3, the complete variable domain is NAGVMQNPRHLVRRRGQEARLRCSPMKGHSHVYWYRQLPEEGLKFMVYLQKENIIDESGMPKERFSAEFPKEGPSILRIQQVVRGDSAAYFCASSPPGYATISGNTIYFGEGSWLTVV.

The chain joins TRBV6-5 to TRBJ1-1, with 10 nucleotides matching TRBD1. With V trimmed by 4 bases and J by 6 bases, 8 bases remained unmatched. Per the germline V gene, CDR1 is MNHEY and CDR2 is SVGAGI. The CDR3 totals 15 residues. DNA for the CDR3: TGTGCCAGCAGTTTTATCCGGGACAGGGGCTCTGAAGCTTTCTTT. It encodes CASSFIRDRGSEAFF.

The chain joins TRBV10-3 to TRBJ2-5; TRBD2 matches 8 bases. J was trimmed by 5 bases and V by 6 bases; bases with no gene match: 8. The germline gives CDR1 ENHRY, CDR2 SYGVKD. CDR3 length equals 14 residues. CDR3 nucleotides: TGTGCCATCAGGGTCGGGGGGGCCTTGGAGACCCAGTACTTC. The encoded protein is CAIRVGGALETQYF.

V usage is TRBV6-4 and J usage is TRBJ2-1, with 10 bases that match TRBD1. The germline CDR1 and CDR2 sequences are MRHNA and SNTAGT. After removal of 4 bases from V and 5 bases from J, the junction contained 8 bases not matched to a gene. The CDR3 covers 16 residues. CDR3 bases: TGTGCCAGCAGTGCCCCAGGGACAGGGGTCAACAATGAGCAGTTCTTC. Protein: CASSAPGTGVNNEQFF.

The rearrangement uses TRBV6-5 and TRBJ1-5, with a possible D match to TRBD1 (5 bases). V lost 4 bases, J lost 4 bases, and 8 bases lay in between. The CDR3 consists of 13 residues. CDR1 and CDR2 (germline): MNHEY, SVGAGI. CDR3 protein: CASSSQGNQPQHF. DNA of the CDR3: TGTGCCAGCAGTTCTCAGGGTAATCAGCCCCAGCATTTT.

This clone was counted between two and nine times. V gene TRBV12-5 combines with J gene TRBJ1-2; 12 bases agree with TRBD1. This CDR3 has 15 residues. CDR1 is LGHNT and CDR2 is FRNRAP in the germline V gene. Losses at the gene ends were 6 bases for V and 6 bases for J; bases not matched to a gene: 8. The CDR3 coding sequence is TGTGCTAGTGGACCACCCGGGACAGGGGGCGATGGCTACACCTTC. Protein product: CASGPPGTGGDGYTF.

For the CDR3, the DNA is TGTGCCAGCAGCTTAGGGTCTCCGGGGGAAGCTTTCTTT. Its translation: CASSLGSPGEAFF. The rearrangement links TRBV11-2 to TRBJ1-1; the D is unclear. The CDR3 is made up of 13 amino acids. Between the trimmed V and J ends, which lost 1 base and 8 bases, there was a span of 11 bases. Germline V lookup: CDR1 SGHAT, CDR2 FQNNGV.

The CDR3 coding sequence is TGTGCCAGCAGCTTGGGACAGGCCTCCTATGGCTACACCTTC. Amino acid sequence: CASSLGQASYGYTF. The chain has TRBV5-6 and TRBJ1-2; D possibly corresponds to TRBD1 (6 bases). Trimming cost V 0 bases and J 4 bases, with 10 bases left between them. There are 14 residues in the CDR3. Germline CDR1 is SGHDT and CDR2 is YYEEEE.

The gene calls are TRBV29-1 and TRBJ1-4; D is ambiguous. In germline, CDR1 is SQVTM, CDR2 ANQGSEA. The ends were cut back, 0 bases at V and 4 bases at J, with 9 bases in the middle. The CDR3 spans 14 residues. The CDR3: CSVEDRSGNEKLFF. The CDR3, as DNA: TGCAGCGTTGAAGATAGAAGTGGTAATGAAAAACTGTTTTTT.

The chain uses TRBV6-2 or TRBV6-3 and TRBJ1-1; D unresolved. V lost 5 bases and J lost 1, with 11 bases in between. The CDR3 is 14 residues long. Germline CDR1 MNHEY, CDR2 SVGEGT. The CDR3: CASSAHFGNTEAFF. CDR3 nucleotides: TGTGCCAGCAGTGCGCATTTTGGGAACACTGAAGCTTTCTTT.

This rearrangement joins TRBV29-1 to TRBJ1-5; 8 nucleotides line up with TRBD1. This CDR3 has 13 residues. The germline V gene has CDR1 SQVTM and CDR2 ANQGSEA. With V trimmed by 4 bases and J by 5 bases, 4 bases remained unmatched. For the CDR3, the DNA is TGCAGCGTTGGAGTACAGGGGGATCAGCCCCAGCATTTT. Translation gives CSVGVQGDQPQHF.

This clone turned up a few times. The V call is TRBV7-9, the J call TRBJ1-1; D unclear. The germline V gene has CDR1 SEHNR and CDR2 FQNEAQ (reference sequence). Trimming pared 0 bases from V and 1 base from J, leaving 3 bases between. CDR3 length: 13 residues. DNA of the CDR3: TGTGCCAGCAGCTTAGCCGGGAACACTGAAGCTTTCTTT. Translation: CASSLAGNTEAFF.

V gene TRBV2 combines with J gene TRBJ2-7, with D possibly TRBD1 on 6 matching bases. In germline, CDR1 is SNHLY, CDR2 FYNNEI. Trimming shortened V by 6 bases and J by 5 bases, and 11 bases separated the two germline ends. This CDR3 region has 12 residues. CDR3 in amino acids: CASSTGYDEQYF. The CDR3 nucleotides are TGTGCCAGCAGCACAGGGTATGACGAGCAGTACTTC.

The rearrangement uses TRBV7-6 and TRBJ2-5; tentatively, D is TRBD1 (5 bases). The CDR3 loop spans 21 amino acids. Per the germline V gene, CDR1 is SGHVS and CDR2 is FNYEAQ. With 2 bases removed from V and 3 bases from J, the gap between germline ends came to 31 bases. The chain's CDR3 is CASSLREFDQGEGEGEETQYF. The CDR3 DNA reads as TGTGCCAGCAGCTTAAGGGAATTCGACCAGGGCGAAGGGGAAGGTGAAGAGACCCAGTACTTC.

The chain employs TRBV3-1 (or the pseudogene TRBV3-2) and TRBJ2-4, with no clear D. Germline assignment: CDR1 LGHDT and CDR2 YNNKEL (reference sequence). Trimming pared 1 base from V and 0 bases from J, leaving 4 bases between. The CDR3 contains 14 residues. CDR3 nucleotides: TGTGCCAGCAGCCAAGGGCTAGCCAAAAACATTCAGTACTTC. Its protein is CASSQGLAKNIQYF.

V and J are TRBV23-1 and TRBJ2-7; 7 bases fit TRBD1. TRBV23-1 is placed among ORFs of uncertain function. J gave up 4 bases and V 6 bases, and 9 bases lay outside the gene matches. This CDR3 is built from 14 residues. For the CDR3, the DNA is TGCGCCAGCAGCCCAAGGGGCAGGGGGTACGAGCAGTACTTC. It translates to CASSPRGRGYEQYF.

DNA of the CDR3: TGTGCCAGCAGCTTCGGACAGTGGAATGAGCAGTTCTTC. Translation: CASSFGQWNEQFF. V and J are TRBV7-2 and TRBJ2-1; D perhaps matches TRBD1 (6 bases). The CDR3 runs 13 residues. Trimming stripped 3 bases from V and 7 bases from J, with 10 bases between. Germline loops: CDR1 SGHTA, CDR2 FQGNSA.

To note about this clone: At the DNA level, this CDR3 is encoded by other sequences in the same sample as well. This chain uses TRBV5-1 with TRBJ2-2; no clear D. Trimming took 5 bases from V and 0 from J, leaving 8 bases between them. The CDR3 runs to 14 residues. From germline, CDR1 is SGHRS and CDR2 YFSETQ. In DNA form, the CDR3 reads TGCGCCAGCAGTCTTGACACGAACACCGGGGAGCTGTTTTTT. Translated, it gives CASSLDTNTGELFF.

The chain is built from TRBV7-6 and TRBJ2-5; 9 bases fit TRBD1. Per the germline V gene, CDR1 is SGHVS and CDR2 is FNYEAQ. With V trimmed by 0 bases and J by 4 bases, 3 bases remained unmatched. This CDR3 is built from 15 residues. The CDR3 region has the DNA TGTGCCAGCAGCTTAGCGCCGACAGGGGGAGAGACCCAGTACTTC. It is translated as CASSLAPTGGETQYF.

The chain has TRBV4-1 and TRBJ1-5; D is possibly TRBD1 (5 bases). Looked up from germline, CDR1 is MGHRA and CDR2 is YSYEKL. This CDR3 is built from 20 residues. The V gene lost 4 bases and the J gene lost 2 bases, with 27 bases spanning the gap. The CDR3: CASSRVLGREGILGNQPQHF. The CDR3 DNA follows: TGCGCCAGCAGCCGGGTGCTGGGCAGGGAGGGCATCCTTGGCAATCAGCCCCAGCATTTT.

As to this clone: Other DNA sequences from this sample encode an identical CDR3 as well. The CDR3, as DNA: TGTGCCAGCAGTTTGGACGGTTCCTCTGGAAACACCATATATTTT. As protein: CASSLDGSSGNTIYF. V usage is TRBV27 and J usage is TRBJ1-3; D is ambiguous. Trimming shortened V by 3 bases and J by 0 bases, and 9 bases separated the two germline ends. CDR1 and CDR2 (germline): MNHEY, SMNVEV (reference sequence). CDR3 length: 15 residues.

The CDR3 region has the DNA TGTGCCAGCAGTTACGGGGCCTCGTACTCACCCCTCCACTTT. This sequence encodes CASSYGASYSPLHF. This sequence joins TRBV6-5 and TRBJ1-6; tentatively, D is TRBD1 (5 bases). The CDR3 has 14 residues. Trimming removed 2 bases at V and 10 bases at J, with 12 bases between. Per germline, CDR1 MNHEY and CDR2 SVGAGI.

The CDR3 nucleotides are TGTGCCAGCAGCGCCGAGGGGGTCTCTGGAAACACCATATATTTT. Residues: CASSAEGVSGNTIYF. J is TRBJ1-3 and V is TRBV9; a possible D gene is TRBD1 (6 bases). The CDR3 is 15 residues long. In germline, CDR1 is SGDLS, CDR2 YYNGEE. V lost 3 bases to trimming and J lost 0 bases, with 10 bases between them.

The chain links TRBV25-1 to TRBJ1-2, with 9 bases lining up with TRBD1. Germline V gene lookup returns CDR1 MGHDK and CDR2 SYGVNS. Unmatched junction bases numbered 10, after V lost 5 bases and J lost 6 bases. The CDR3 extends over 15 amino acids. In DNA, the CDR3 is TGTGCCAGCAGTCCCAGACAGGGGGAATGGAATGGCTACACCTTC. Its translation is CASSPRQGEWNGYTF.

The V call is TRBV7-3, the J call TRBJ1-1; TRBD1 might be the D (5 bases). With 6 bases removed from V and 1 base from J, the gap between germline ends came to 15 bases. This CDR3 is 15 amino acids long. The germline gives CDR1 SGHTA, CDR2 FQGTGA. As DNA, the CDR3 is TGTGCCAGCAGGGGGACTTCGGCTGGGAACACTGAAGCTTTCTTT. Its protein is CASRGTSAGNTEAFF.

This sequence joins TRBV28 and TRBJ1-4; possibly TRBD1 for D (5 bases). Trimming cost V 3 bases and J 0 bases, with 14 bases left between them. Germline lookup yields CDR1 MDHEN and CDR2 SYDVKM. CDR3 length equals 17 residues. This CDR3 reads CASSFPMGDATNEKLFF. For the CDR3, the DNA is TGTGCCAGCAGTTTCCCCATGGGGGATGCAACTAATGAAAAACTGTTTTTT. Variable domain in full (rest from reference TRBV28 and TRBJ1-4): DVKVTQSSRYLVKRTGEKVFLECVQDMDHENMFWYRQDPGLGLRLIYFSYDVKMKEKGDIPEGYSVSREKKERFSLILESASTNQTSMYLCASSFPMGDATNEKLFFGSGTQLSVL.

The gene calls are TRBV12-5 and TRBJ1-2; the D gene is possibly TRBD1 (5 bases). The CDR3 consists of 15 residues. Germline V gene data show CDR1 as LGHNT and CDR2 as FRNRAP. The V and J ends lost 1 base and 0 bases respectively, with 9 bases between them. For the CDR3, the DNA is TGTGCTAGTGGTTTGGAACAGGCAGCTAACTATGGCTACACCTTC. Protein sequence: CASGLEQAANYGYTF.

This chain uses TRBV18 with TRBJ2-7, with D perhaps TRBD1 (7 bases). CDR1 and CDR2 (germline): KGHSH, LQKENI. There are 16 residues in the CDR3. V lost 6 bases, J lost 2 bases, and 20 bases lay in between. The DNA of the CDR3 is TGTGCCAGCTCCCTCGGCGGGACAGCTCCAACCTACGAGCAGTACTTC. Its protein is CASSLGGTAPTYEQYF. Full variable domain (outside the CDR3, taken from reference TRBV18 and TRBJ2-7): NAGVMQNPRHLVRRRGQEARLRCSPMKGHSHVYWYRQLPEEGLKFMVYLQKENIIDESGMPKERFSAEFPKEGPSILRIQQVVRGDSAAYFCASSLGGTAPTYEQYFGPGTRLTVT.